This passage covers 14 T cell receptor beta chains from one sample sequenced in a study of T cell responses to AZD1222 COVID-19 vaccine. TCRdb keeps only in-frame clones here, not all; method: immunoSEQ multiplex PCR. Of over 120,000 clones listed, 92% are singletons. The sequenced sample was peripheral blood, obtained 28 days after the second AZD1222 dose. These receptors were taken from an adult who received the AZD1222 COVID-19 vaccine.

CDR3: CASSVPGQGVHEQYF. As DNA, the CDR3 is TGTGCCAGTAGTGTACCGGGACAGGGGGTCCACGAGCAGTACTTC. This chain links TRBV19 with TRBJ2-7; 11 bases agree with TRBD1. V lost 5 bases and J lost 5; bases outside the gene matches: 8. Germline V lookup: CDR1 LNHDA, CDR2 SQIVND (reference sequence). The length of the CDR3 is 15 residues.

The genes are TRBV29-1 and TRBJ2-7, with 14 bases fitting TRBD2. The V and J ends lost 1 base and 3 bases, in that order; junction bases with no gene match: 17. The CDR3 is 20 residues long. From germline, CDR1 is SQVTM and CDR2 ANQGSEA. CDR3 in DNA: TGCAGCGTTGAAGCCCCACAGGGACTAGCGGGAGCCTCAGCGTACTACGAGCAGTACTTC. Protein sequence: CSVEAPQGLAGASAYYEQYF.

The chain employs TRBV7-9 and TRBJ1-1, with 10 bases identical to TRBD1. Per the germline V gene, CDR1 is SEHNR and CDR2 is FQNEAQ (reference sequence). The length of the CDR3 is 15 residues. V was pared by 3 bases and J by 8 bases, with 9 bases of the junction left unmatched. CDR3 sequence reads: CASSLGTGESGEAFF. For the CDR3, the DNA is TGTGCCAGCAGCTTGGGGACAGGGGAATCGGGCGAAGCTTTCTTT.

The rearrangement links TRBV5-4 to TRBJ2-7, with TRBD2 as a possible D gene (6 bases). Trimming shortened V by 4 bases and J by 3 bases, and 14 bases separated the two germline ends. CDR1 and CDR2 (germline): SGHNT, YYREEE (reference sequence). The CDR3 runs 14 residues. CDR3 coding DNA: TGTGCCAGCAGCGTCCGGGACGGGGGCTACGAGCAGTACTTC. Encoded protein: CASSVRDGGYEQYF.

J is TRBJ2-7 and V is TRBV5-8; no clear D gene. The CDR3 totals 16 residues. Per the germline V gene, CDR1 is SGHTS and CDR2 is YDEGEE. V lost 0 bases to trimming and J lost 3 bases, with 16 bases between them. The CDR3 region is CASSLGLGAIFYEQYF. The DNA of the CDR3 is TGTGCCAGCAGCTTGGGATTAGGAGCTATTTTCTACGAGCAGTACTTC.

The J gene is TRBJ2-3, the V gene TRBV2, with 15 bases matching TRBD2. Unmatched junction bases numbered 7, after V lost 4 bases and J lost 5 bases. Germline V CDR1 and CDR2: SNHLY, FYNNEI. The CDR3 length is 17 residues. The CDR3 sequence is CASSGTSGRAGVDTQYF. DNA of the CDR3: TGTGCCAGCAGTGGGACTAGCGGGAGGGCCGGGGTAGATACGCAGTATTTT.

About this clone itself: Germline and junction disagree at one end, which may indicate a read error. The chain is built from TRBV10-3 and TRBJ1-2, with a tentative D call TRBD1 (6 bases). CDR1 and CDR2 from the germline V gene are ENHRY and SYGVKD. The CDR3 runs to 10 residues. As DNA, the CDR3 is TGTGCCCTCAGGGGTAGAGGCTACACCTTC. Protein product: CALRGRGYTF.

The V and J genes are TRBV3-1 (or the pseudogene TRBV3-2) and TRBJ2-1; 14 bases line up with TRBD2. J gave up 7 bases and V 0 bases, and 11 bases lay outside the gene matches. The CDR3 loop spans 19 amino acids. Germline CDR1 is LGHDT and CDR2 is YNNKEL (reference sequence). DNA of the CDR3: TGTGCCAGCAGCCAAGACCGGACTAGCGGGAGGAGGGCAAGGAATGAGCAGTTCTTC. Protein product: CASSQDRTSGRRARNEQFF.

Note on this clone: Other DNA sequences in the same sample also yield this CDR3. CDR3 protein: CASSPDSYGYTF. CDR3 nucleotide sequence: TGTGCCAGCAGTCCGGACAGTTATGGCTACACCTTC. The V call is TRBV6-5, the J call TRBJ1-2, with D tentatively TRBD1 (6 bases). Germline CDR1 MNHEY, CDR2 SVGAGI. The CDR3 has 12 residues. The V end was cut by 5 bases, the J end by 5 bases, with 9 bases between.

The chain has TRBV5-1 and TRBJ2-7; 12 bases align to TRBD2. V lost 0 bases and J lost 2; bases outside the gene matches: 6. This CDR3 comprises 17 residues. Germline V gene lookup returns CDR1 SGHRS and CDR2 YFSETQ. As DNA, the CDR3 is TGCGCCAGCAGCTTGGCACTAGCGGGAGGAAAGACCTACGAGCAGTACTTC. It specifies CASSLALAGGKTYEQYF.

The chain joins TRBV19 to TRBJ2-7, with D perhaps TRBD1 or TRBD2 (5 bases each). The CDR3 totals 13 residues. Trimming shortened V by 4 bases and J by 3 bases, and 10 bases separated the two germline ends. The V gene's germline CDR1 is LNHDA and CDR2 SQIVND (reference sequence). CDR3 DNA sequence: TGTGCCAGTAGTAAGGGACGTTTCTACGAGCAGTACTTC. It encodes CASSKGRFYEQYF.

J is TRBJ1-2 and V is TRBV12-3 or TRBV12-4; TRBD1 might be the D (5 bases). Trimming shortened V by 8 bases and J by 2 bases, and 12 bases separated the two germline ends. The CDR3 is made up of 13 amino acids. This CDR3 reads CASRGGNNYGYTF. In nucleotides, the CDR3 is TGTGCCAGCCGGGGGGGTAACAACTATGGCTACACCTTC.

The CDR3 region has the DNA TGCGCCAGCAGCCTTAGCCCGAATGAAAAACTGTTTTTT. It translates to CASSLSPNEKLFF. The genes are TRBV4-3 and TRBJ1-4; D not resolved. The germline CDR1 and CDR2 sequences are LGHNA and YSLEER. The ends were cut back, 4 bases at V and 5 bases at J, with 8 bases in the middle. The CDR3 is 13 amino acids.

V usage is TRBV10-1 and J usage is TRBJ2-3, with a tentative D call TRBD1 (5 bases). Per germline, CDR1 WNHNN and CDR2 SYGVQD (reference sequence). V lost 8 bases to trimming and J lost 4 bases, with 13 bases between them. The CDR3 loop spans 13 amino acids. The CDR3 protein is CASGHQGADTQYF. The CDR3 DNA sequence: TGCGCCAGCGGCCACCAGGGCGCAGATACGCAGTATTTT.